A selection of T cell receptor beta chains follows, all from one sample in a study of T-cell memory formation after mild COVID-19. TCRdb fed the 5' RACE reads into MiXCR, producing one record per CDR3 protein. The data show about 400,000 distinct CDR3 sequences, 20% to 25% seen once. Material for sequencing was PBMCs or a T cell subset sorted from them (not recorded which). Every receptor here comes from an adult woman who had mild COVID-19 (a few samples of this study predate the infection). Cell type and time point are not known. Each CDR3 is given with its conserved first and last residue. The D gene is left open where the match is weak. Size tells how often a clone was seen (once, few, many) or the class of an expanded clone, and some rows leave it out.

j_call,d_call,clone_size,v_call,cdr3_nt,cdr3_aa
TRBJ1-4,TRBD1,-,TRBV2,TGTGCCAGCAGTGGGGACAGCCTCGCCGGGGGGTTTAATGAAAAACTGTTTTTT,CASSGDSLAGGFNEKLFF
TRBJ2-3,-,few,TRBV7-9,TGTGCCAGCAGCTTAGCTGGGGGAGTCGCAGATACGCAGTATTTT,CASSLAGGVADTQYF
TRBJ2-3,-,few,TRBV12-3/TRBV12-4,TGTGCCAGCAGTTTACTGGGTAGCACAGATACGCAGTATTTT,CASSLLGSTDTQYF
TRBJ1-5,TRBD1,many,TRBV4-3,TGCGCCAGCAGCCAAGAGACAGGGAATAATCAGCCCCAGCATTTT,CASSQETGNNQPQHF
TRBJ1-3,-,-,TRBV4-1,TGCGCCAGCAGCCTTGAATTTATCAGGGATGGTACTGGAAACACCATATATTTT,CASSLEFIRDGTGNTIYF
TRBJ2-3,-,-,TRBV7-9,TGTGCCAGCAGCTCCCGCCCAAATACGCAGTATTTT,CASSSRPNTQYF
TRBJ2-2,TRBD1,-,TRBV4-1,TGCGCCAGCAGCCTGTCCCGGGGACAGGGGTACACCGGGGAGCTGTTTTTT,CASSLSRGQGYTGELFF
TRBJ1-1,-,few,TRBV20-1,TGCAGTGCTAGAGCACAGGGTTACACTGAAGCTTTCTTT,CSARAQGYTEAFF
TRBJ1-5,-,few,TRBV4-1,TGCGCCAGCAGCCAAGATGACAGTAATTACTATCAGCCCCAGCATTTT,CASSQDDSNYYQPQHF
TRBJ2-2,-,-,TRBV27,TGTGCCAGCAGTTTTTACGATACCGGGGAGCTGTTTTTT,CASSFYDTGELFF
TRBJ2-5,-,-,TRBV7-2,TGTGCCAGCAGCTTAGCGCCCCAAGAGACCCAGTACTTC,CASSLAPQETQYF
TRBJ2-3,-,-,TRBV10-3,TGTGCCATCGGGGCAACAGATACGCAGTATTTT,CAIGATDTQYF
TRBJ2-5,-,-,TRBV11-1,TGTGCCAGCAGCTTGGGCTCCAAGACCCAGTACTTC,CASSLGSKTQYF
TRBJ2-5,-,many,TRBV7-3,TGTGCCAGCAGTGGGGTACCCCAAGAGACCCAGTACTTC,CASSGVPQETQYF
TRBJ2-1,-,-,TRBV5-1,TGCGCCAGCAGCTTGGCCAGGCAGGGGCACGAGCAGTTCTTC,CASSLARQGHEQFF
TRBJ2-6,-,-,TRBV7-2,TGTGCCAGCAGCTTAAGGGGGGCCAACGTCCTGACTTTC,CASSLRGANVLTF